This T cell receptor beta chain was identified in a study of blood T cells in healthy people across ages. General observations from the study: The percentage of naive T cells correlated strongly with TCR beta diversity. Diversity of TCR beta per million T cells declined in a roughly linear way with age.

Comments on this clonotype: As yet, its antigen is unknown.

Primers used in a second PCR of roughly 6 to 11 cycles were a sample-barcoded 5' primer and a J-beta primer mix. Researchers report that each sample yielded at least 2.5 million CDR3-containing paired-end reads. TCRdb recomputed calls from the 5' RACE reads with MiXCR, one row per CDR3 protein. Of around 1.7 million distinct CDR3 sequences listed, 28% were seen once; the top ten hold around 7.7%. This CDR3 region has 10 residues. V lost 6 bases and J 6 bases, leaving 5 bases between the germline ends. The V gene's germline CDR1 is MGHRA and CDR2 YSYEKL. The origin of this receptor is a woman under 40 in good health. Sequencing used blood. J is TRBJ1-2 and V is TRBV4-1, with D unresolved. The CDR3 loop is CASRANGYTF. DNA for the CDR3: TGCGCCAGCAGGGCAAATGGCTACACCTTC.